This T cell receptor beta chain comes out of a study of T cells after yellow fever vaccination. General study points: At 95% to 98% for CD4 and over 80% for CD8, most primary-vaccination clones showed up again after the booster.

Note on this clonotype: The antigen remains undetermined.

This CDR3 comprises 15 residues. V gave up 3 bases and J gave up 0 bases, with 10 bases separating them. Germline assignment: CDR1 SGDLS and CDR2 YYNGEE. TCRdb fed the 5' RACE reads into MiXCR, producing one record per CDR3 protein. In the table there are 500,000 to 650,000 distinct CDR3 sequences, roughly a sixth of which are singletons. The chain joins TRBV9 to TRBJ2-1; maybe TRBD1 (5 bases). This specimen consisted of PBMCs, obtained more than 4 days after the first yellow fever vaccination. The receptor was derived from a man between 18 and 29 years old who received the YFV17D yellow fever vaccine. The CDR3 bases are TGTGCCAGCAGCGAAGGCAGGGACTCCTACAATGAGCAGTTCTTC. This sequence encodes CASSEGRDSYNEQFF.